This passage covers 19 T cell receptor beta chains from one sample sequenced in a study of blood T cell repertoires in COVID-19. TCRdb's table, derived via immunoSEQ multiplex PCR, lists solely in-frame clones and lacks some. The sample includes 360,000 or so clones, around nine tenths seen only once; the top ten take 1%. Source material: PBMCs or T cells enriched from blood (not recorded which). These receptors all stem from a woman aged 25 to 39 who had been exposed to COVID-19.

The rearrangement uses TRBV4-1 and TRBJ2-3; D is possibly TRBD1 (5 bases). The germline V gene encodes CDR1 MGHRA and CDR2 YSYEKL. This CDR3 is 15 amino acids long. The V end was cut by 0 bases, the J end by 1 base, with 8 bases between. CDR3 DNA sequence: TGCGCCAGCAGCCAAGACAGGGCGGGCACAGATACGCAGTATTTT. It specifies CASSQDRAGTDTQYF.

This clone turned up a few times. The gene calls are TRBV5-6 and TRBJ2-2, with 10 nucleotides matching TRBD1. Per the germline V gene, CDR1 is SGHDT and CDR2 is YYEEEE. V shed 4 bases and J 6 bases; nucleotides not matched to a gene: 9. The CDR3 extends over 16 amino acids. CDR3: CASSRLDRGHSGELFF. The CDR3 DNA follows: TGTGCCAGCAGCCGCTTAGACAGGGGGCATTCCGGGGAGCTGTTTTTT. The full variable domain, its missing parts supplied by reference TRBV5-6 and TRBJ2-2, is DAGVTQSPTHLIKTRGQQVTLRCSPKSGHDTVSWYQQALGQGPQFIFQYYEEEERQRGNFPDRFSGHQFPNYSSELNVNALLLGDSALYLCASSRLDRGHSGELFFGEGSRLTVL.

The chain carries TRBV7-6 and TRBJ2-7; no definite D call. V lost 1 base, J lost 7 bases, and 8 bases lay in between. Per germline, CDR1 SGHVS and CDR2 FNYEAQ. The CDR3 totals 12 residues. The chain's CDR3 is CASSLGAREQYF. The CDR3 nucleotides read TGTGCCAGCAGCTTAGGGGCTCGGGAGCAGTACTTC.

This chain connects TRBV28 to TRBJ2-4, with D perhaps TRBD1 (5 bases). From germline, CDR1 is MDHEN and CDR2 SYDVKM. The CDR3 is 14 amino acids. Between the trimmed V and J ends, which lost 10 bases and 0 bases, there was a span of 13 bases. CDR3 sequence: CATHPGIAKNIQYF. The CDR3 nucleotides read TGTGCCACCCATCCAGGGATAGCCAAAAACATTCAGTACTTC. The full variable domain, completed using reference TRBV28 and TRBJ2-4, is DVKVTQSSRYLVKRTGEKVFLECVQDMDHENMFWYRQDPGLGLRLIYFSYDVKMKEKGDIPEGYSVSREKKERFSLILESASTNQTSMYLCATHPGIAKNIQYFGAGTRLSVL.

The rearrangement links TRBV28 to TRBJ1-1; TRBD1 might be the D (5 bases). V lost 3 bases, J lost 7 bases, and 15 bases lay in between. The CDR3 covers 14 residues. CDR1 MDHEN and CDR2 SYDVKM come from the germline V gene. In DNA form, the CDR3 reads TGTGCCAGCAGTTTTGGCCAGGGTACGGGTGAAGCTTTCTTT. This gives the protein CASSFGQGTGEAFF.

This chain connects TRBV29-1 to TRBJ2-7; 12 nucleotides align to TRBD2. Trimming cost V 6 bases and J 2 bases; bases outside gene matches: 5. Germline assignment: CDR1 SQVTM and CDR2 ANQGSEA. This CDR3 is 14 amino acids long. The CDR3 sequence is CSVARLAGAYEQYF. The CDR3 nucleotides read TGCAGCGTGGCTCGACTAGCGGGGGCCTACGAGCAGTACTTC.

The chain carries TRBV14 and TRBJ1-6, with D possibly TRBD1 on 5 matching bases. Deletions cut 0 bases from V and 10 bases from J, with 13 bases between. The germline V gene has CDR1 SGHDN and CDR2 FVKESK. This CDR3 has 15 residues. The CDR3 loop is CASSQEFGHHSPLHF. The CDR3 DNA is TGTGCCAGCAGCCAAGAATTCGGACATCACTCACCCCTCCACTTT. The complete variable domain, with remaining parts taken from reference TRBV14 and TRBJ1-6, reads EAGVTQFPSHSVIEKGQTVTLRCDPISGHDNLYWYRRVMGKEIKFLLHFVKESKQDESGMPNNRFLAERTGGTYSTLKVQPAELEDSGVYFCASSQEFGHHSPLHFGNGTRLTVT.

The chain has TRBV19 and TRBJ2-7, with TRBD1 matching 7 bases. The CDR3 sequence is 13 residues long. Germline trimming cut 5 bases from V and 5 bases from J; bases unmatched to any gene: 6. The germline V gene has CDR1 LNHDA and CDR2 SQIVND (reference sequence). As DNA, the CDR3 is TGTGCCAGTAGTGCTACAGGGGTCAACGAGCAGTACTTC. Translating it yields CASSATGVNEQYF.

The CDR3 sequence: CASSLDVHLGEQYF. DNA of the CDR3: TGTGCCAGCAGCTTAGACGTTCACCTCGGCGAGCAGTACTTC. The chain recombines TRBV7-2 with TRBJ2-7; D is unclear. This CDR3 is built from 14 residues. Germline V gene sequence: CDR1 SGHTA, CDR2 FQGNSA. V was trimmed by 1 base and J by 6 bases, leaving 13 bases between them.

The gene calls are TRBV27 and TRBJ2-7; TRBD2 might be the D (5 bases). Germline V lookup: CDR1 MNHEY, CDR2 SMNVEV (reference sequence). The germline V and J ends were trimmed by 2 bases and 1 base, with 9 bases remaining between them. The CDR3 has 14 amino acids. CDR3 nucleotides: TGTGCCAGCAGTTTAGTACTAGGTTCCTACGAGCAGTACTTC. This translates into CASSLVLGSYEQYF.

This clone was detected once. This rearrangement joins TRBV6-4 to TRBJ1-5, with no clear D. V was cut by 10 bases and J by 6 bases, with 16 bases left in between. The CDR3 consists of 13 residues. Germline assignment: CDR1 MRHNA and CDR2 SNTAGT. CDR3 sequence (DNA): TGTGCCATACCACGTTTCTCGAGTCAGCCCCAGCATTTT. This sequence encodes CAIPRFSSQPQHF.

V usage is TRBV3-1 (or the pseudogene TRBV3-2) and J usage is TRBJ2-3; TRBD2 agrees at 7 bases. Germline values: CDR1 LGHDT, CDR2 YNNKEL (reference sequence). This CDR3 is built from 18 residues. V gave up 6 bases and J gave up 2 bases; unmatched junction bases: 17. CDR3 DNA: TGTGCCAGCAGTCCCTCTTTCCCAGCGGGGCCCCCCACAGATACGCAGTATTTT. It codes for CASSPSFPAGPPTDTQYF.

The V gene is TRBV7-6, the J gene TRBJ1-1; 9 bases align to TRBD1. Germline V gene data show CDR1 as SGHVS and CDR2 as FNYEAQ. V lost 6 bases to trimming and J lost 3 bases; unmatched junction nucleotides: 14. The CDR3 sequence is 17 residues long. CDR3 protein: CASRKTGGAGWDTEAFF. CDR3 bases: TGTGCCAGCAGAAAAACAGGGGGCGCAGGGTGGGACACTGAAGCTTTCTTT.

V gene TRBV7-7 combines with J gene TRBJ2-2; D gene unclear. This CDR3 contains 13 residues. CDR1 and CDR2 from the germline V gene are SSHAT and FNYEAQ (reference sequence). Trimming pared 2 bases from V and 7 bases from J, leaving 8 bases between. The CDR3 region has the DNA TGTGCCAGCAGCTTATTAGCCGGCGGGGAGCTGTTTTTT. This codes for CASSLLAGGELFF.

The CDR3 DNA follows: TGTGCCACCAGACACAACTACGAGCAGTACTTC. Its translation is CATRHNYEQYF. The chain links TRBV28 to TRBJ2-7; D is undetermined. Germline V lookup: CDR1 MDHEN, CDR2 SYDVKM. Trimming removed 10 bases from V and 3 bases from J, with 10 bases in between. The CDR3 is 11 residues long.

The V gene is TRBV24-1, the J gene TRBJ1-1; D not resolved. The CDR3 loop spans 13 amino acids. Trimming took off 9 bases at V and 3 bases at J, with 13 bases between the two ends. Germline V gene lookup returns CDR1 KGHDR and CDR2 SFDVKD. The chain's CDR3 is CATWTGFDTEAFF. CDR3 nucleotide sequence: TGTGCCACCTGGACTGGGTTCGACACTGAAGCTTTCTTT.

The chain uses TRBV28 and TRBJ2-1, with 8 bases matching TRBD2. V lost 7 bases to trimming and J lost 0 bases; unmatched junction nucleotides: 5. This CDR3 is 15 amino acids long. Germline V lookup: CDR1 MDHEN, CDR2 SYDVKM. This CDR3 is CASTSTSGSYNEQFF. The CDR3 bases are TGTGCCAGCACCTCTACTAGCGGCTCCTACAATGAGCAGTTCTTC.

The rearrangement uses TRBV27 and TRBJ2-7; TRBD1 might be the D (6 bases). The germline gives CDR1 MNHEY, CDR2 SMNVEV (reference sequence). The CDR3 is made up of 15 amino acids. Trimming left V 5 bases short and J 2 bases short, with 16 bases between. The CDR3 DNA sequence: TGTGCCAGCAGTCTTAGGACAGCCGGCCCCTACGAGCAGTACTTC. This gives the protein CASSLRTAGPYEQYF.

The V and J genes are TRBV28 and TRBJ2-1; 10 bases are shared with TRBD2. With V trimmed by 5 bases and J by 2 bases, 3 bases remained unmatched. Germline CDR1 MDHEN, CDR2 SYDVKM. This CDR3 region has 15 residues. This chain's CDR3 is CASSRSGRAYNEQFF. For the CDR3, the DNA is TGTGCCAGCAGTCGAAGCGGGAGGGCCTACAATGAGCAGTTCTTC.